Below, 28 T cell receptor beta chains from the same sample are listed, as sequenced in a study of Tregs in tolerant kidney transplant recipients. TCRdb's copy holds only in-frame clones and misses some; the assay was immunoSEQ multiplex PCR. The table shows about 77,000 clones, with 95% to 98% occurring only once. The starting material was CD4+ T cells from blood, obtained before the transplant. The receptor source for this set is a human donor who received a combined kidney and bone marrow transplant.

The gene calls are TRBV13 and TRBJ1-3; perhaps TRBD1 as D (5 bases). V gave up 6 bases and J gave up 0 bases, with 15 bases separating them. The CDR3 length is 16 residues. Germline assignment: CDR1 PRHDT and CDR2 FYEKMQ (reference sequence). As DNA, the CDR3 is TGTGCCAGCAGTTTCAGACAGACCCTCTCTGGAAACACCATATATTTT. It is translated as CASSFRQTLSGNTIYF.

V usage is TRBV7-2 and J usage is TRBJ1-4; D unclear. This CDR3 region has 14 residues. Germline CDR1 reads SGHTA; CDR2 reads FQGNSA. Trimming left V 0 bases short and J 6 bases short, with 8 bases between. The CDR3 is CASSLAGQYEKLFF. In DNA form, the CDR3 reads TGTGCCAGCAGCTTAGCTGGTCAGTATGAAAAACTGTTTTTT.

The chain links TRBV5-1 to TRBJ2-5, with a weak D call TRBD2 (6 bases). Germline V gene data show CDR1 as SGHRS and CDR2 as YFSETQ. This CDR3 spans 15 amino acids. V was clipped by 2 bases and J by 2 bases, with 13 bases between them. Here the CDR3 DNA reads TGCGCCAGCAGCTTACCAGGGACTCGTCAAGAGACCCAGTACTTC. Encoded protein: CASSLPGTRQETQYF.

This chain joins TRBV7-6 and TRBJ1-5, with D perhaps matching TRBD1 (5 bases). Per the germline V gene, CDR1 is SGHVS and CDR2 is FNYEAQ. V was shortened by 1 base and J by 2 bases, with 12 bases between the two germline ends. CDR3 length: 16 amino acids. The CDR3 DNA reads TGTGCCAGCAGCTTAGGGTTGGGGGAGGGCAATCAGCCCCAGCATTTT. Translating it yields CASSLGLGEGNQPQHF.

The chain couples TRBV4-1 to TRBJ1-2; D not resolved. The CDR3 covers 18 residues. Germline V gives CDR1 MGHRA, CDR2 YSYEKL. Trimming stripped 0 bases from V and 4 bases from J, with 21 bases between. This CDR3 reads CASSQEWRARNTIYGYTF. The CDR3, as DNA: TGCGCCAGCAGCCAAGAGTGGAGGGCCCGAAATACAATCTATGGCTACACCTTC.

V is TRBV29-1 and J is TRBJ2-7; TRBD2 might be the D (5 bases). This CDR3 region has 18 residues. Germline CDR1 SQVTM, CDR2 ANQGSEA. Trimming left V 3 bases short and J 4 bases short, with 28 bases between. The chain's CDR3 is CSVELTDYYEGGVYEQYF. Here the CDR3 DNA reads TGCAGCGTTGAGCTAACAGACTACTACGAAGGTGGCGTATACGAGCAGTACTTC.

The J gene is TRBJ1-2, the V gene TRBV7-2; 7 bases are a match to TRBD1. This CDR3 has 15 residues. J lost 5 bases, V lost 5 bases, and 11 bases had no gene match. Per the germline V gene, CDR1 is SGHTA and CDR2 is FQGNSA. CDR3: CASSAQTGAVYGYTF. The CDR3 nucleotides read TGTGCCAGCAGCGCCCAAACAGGGGCCGTGTATGGCTACACCTTC.

CDR3 bases: TGCGCCAGCAGCCAAGATTGGGGACTGCGAGCCCTCCACTTT. It translates to CASSQDWGLRALHF. The chain links TRBV4-3 to TRBJ1-6; perhaps TRBD1 as D (5 bases). The V gene's germline CDR1 is LGHNA and CDR2 YSLEER. CDR3 length: 14 amino acids. Trimming took off 0 bases at V and 14 bases at J, with 14 bases between the two ends.

This chain uses TRBV5-4 with TRBJ2-7; 9 nucleotides agree with TRBD1. Looked up from germline, CDR1 is SGHNT and CDR2 is YYREEE (reference sequence). V dropped 0 bases and J dropped 5; count of bases not matched to a gene: 3. The CDR3 is 14 residues long. The CDR3 DNA is TGTGCCAGCAGCTTGGGGACAGGGGACAACGAGCAGTACTTC. It translates to CASSLGTGDNEQYF.

The V gene is TRBV30, the J gene TRBJ1-2; the D is unclear. Germline values: CDR1 GTSNPN, CDR2 SVGIG (reference sequence). V was trimmed by 4 bases and J by 4 bases, leaving 16 bases between them. The CDR3 runs 14 residues. CDR3 loop: CAWNPRAQFYGYTF. Written as DNA, the CDR3 is TGTGCCTGGAACCCTAGAGCACAATTCTATGGCTACACCTTC.

This chain uses TRBV5-1 with TRBJ2-5; perhaps TRBD2 as D (7 bases). V was shortened by 4 bases and J by 5 bases, with 15 bases between the two germline ends. This CDR3 is 14 amino acids long. Germline V gene lookup returns CDR1 SGHRS and CDR2 YFSETQ. CDR3 bases: TGCGCCAGCAGCCCCCCTGGGGGGGCTGAGACCCAGTACTTC. Its translation: CASSPPGGAETQYF.

The chain joins TRBV9 to TRBJ2-7; 8 bases are a match to TRBD1. Germline V gene sequence: CDR1 SGDLS, CDR2 YYNGEE. The V gene end was trimmed by 1 base and the J gene end by 2 bases; junction bases not matched to a gene: 5. The CDR3 is 15 residues long. The CDR3 DNA follows: TGTGCCAGCAGCGTATCTCAGGGGGCCGCCTACGAGCAGTACTTC. This gives the protein CASSVSQGAAYEQYF.

Here the CDR3 DNA reads TGTGCCAGCAGCTTAGTCTTGGTGGCATCTTACGAGCAGTACTTC. Its protein is CASSLVLVASYEQYF. The J gene is TRBJ2-7, the V gene TRBV7-2, with D unresolved. Trimming removed 1 base from V and 4 bases from J, with 14 bases in between. This CDR3 is 15 amino acids long. Germline V gene lookup returns CDR1 SGHTA and CDR2 FQGNSA.

V gene TRBV6-5 combines with J gene TRBJ2-5; perhaps TRBD1 as D (6 bases). The CDR3 contains 16 residues. Trimming removed 2 bases from V and 3 bases from J, with 16 bases in between. Per germline, CDR1 MNHEY and CDR2 SVGAGI. The DNA for the CDR3 is TGTGCCAGCAGTTACAAGGGCAGGGGATTTGAAGAGACCCAGTACTTC. Its translation is CASSYKGRGFEETQYF.

This rearrangement joins TRBV7-2 to TRBJ1-1; 12 bases line up with TRBD1. Losses at the gene ends were 5 bases for V and 0 bases for J; bases not matched to a gene: 13. Germline CDR1 SGHTA, CDR2 FQGNSA. The CDR3 is 19 residues long. The CDR3 loop is CASSPRDRGRGAVNTEAFF. The CDR3 DNA follows: TGTGCCAGCAGCCCCCGGGACAGGGGGCGAGGGGCTGTGAACACTGAAGCTTTCTTT.

This chain connects TRBV19 to TRBJ1-5; perhaps TRBD1 as D (6 bases). This CDR3 contains 15 residues. The V end was cut by 6 bases, the J end by 7 bases, with 19 bases between. Germline V gene data show CDR1 as LNHDA and CDR2 as SQIVND (reference sequence). Here the CDR3 DNA reads TGTGCCAGTAGCGCTCACCAACAGGGCGGGCAGCCCCAGCATTTT. Its protein product is CASSAHQQGGQPQHF.

V gene TRBV5-1 combines with J gene TRBJ2-5; 10 nucleotides agree with TRBD2. V lost 3 bases, J lost 1 base, and 9 bases stayed unmatched. The CDR3 runs 17 residues. Germline V gene sequence: CDR1 SGHRS, CDR2 YFSETQ. This CDR3 reads CASSYGLAEFLQETQYF. Here the CDR3 DNA reads TGCGCCAGCAGCTACGGACTAGCGGAATTCCTCCAAGAGACCCAGTACTTC.

This chain uses TRBV19 with TRBJ2-1; TRBD1 agrees at 7 bases. This CDR3 region has 18 residues. The germline CDR1 and CDR2 sequences are LNHDA and SQIVND (reference sequence). Unmatched junction bases numbered 19, after V lost 9 bases and J lost 2 bases. The CDR3 bases are TGTGCCAGCTACCCCGGGCAGGGGGTTGCACACACCTACAATGAGCAGTTCTTC. Its translation: CASYPGQGVAHTYNEQFF. Full variable domain (remainder filled in from reference TRBV19 and TRBJ2-1): DGGITQSPKYLFRKEGQNVTLSCEQNLNHDAMYWYRQDPGQGLRLIYYSQIVNDFQKGDIAEGYSVSREKKESFPLTVTSAQKNPTAFYLCASYPGQGVAHTYNEQFFGPGTRLTVL.

The rearrangement uses TRBV7-9 and TRBJ1-1; TRBD1 might be the D (6 bases). CDR3 size: 15 residues. The germline V gene encodes CDR1 SEHNR and CDR2 FQNEAQ (reference sequence). Trimming removed 1 base at V and 5 bases at J, with 14 bases between. CDR3 loop: CASSLVWDKRTEAFF. The CDR3 DNA is TGTGCCAGCAGCTTAGTTTGGGACAAGAGGACTGAAGCTTTCTTT.

The gene calls are TRBV19 and TRBJ1-5; D gene uncertain. Germline V gene sequence: CDR1 LNHDA, CDR2 SQIVND (reference sequence). This CDR3 contains 12 residues. V was clipped by 5 bases and J by 9 bases, with 11 bases between them. This CDR3 reads CASSGQARPQHF. CDR3 bases: TGTGCCAGTAGTGGCCAAGCGAGGCCCCAGCATTTT.

The V call is TRBV7-2, the J call TRBJ1-2; TRBD1 might be the D (6 bases). The ends were cut back, 2 bases at V and 0 bases at J, with 10 bases in the middle. Germline V gives CDR1 SGHTA, CDR2 FQGNSA. There are 15 residues in the CDR3. CDR3 bases: TGTGCCAGCAGCTTATTGGACAGACCTAACTATGGCTACACCTTC. This encodes CASSLLDRPNYGYTF.

This rearrangement joins TRBV4-2 to TRBJ1-2; D perhaps matches TRBD1 (6 bases). This CDR3 is 16 amino acids long. The germline V and J ends were trimmed by 0 bases and 8 bases, with 19 bases remaining between them. CDR1 LGHNA and CDR2 YNFKEQ come from the germline V gene. The CDR3 sequence is CASSQDWVGGAGGYTF. The CDR3 region has the DNA TGTGCCAGCAGCCAAGATTGGGTGGGGGGGGCTGGCGGCTACACCTTC.

V gene TRBV7-7 combines with J gene TRBJ2-1; TRBD1 matches 8 bases. Germline V gene data show CDR1 as SSHAT and CDR2 as FNYEAQ (reference sequence). Losses at the gene ends were 5 bases for V and 5 bases for J; bases not matched to a gene: 5. This CDR3 comprises 14 residues. The CDR3 protein is CASSPHRGDNEQFF. The CDR3 DNA reads as TGTGCCAGCAGCCCACACAGGGGGGACAATGAGCAGTTCTTC.

The V and J genes are TRBV6-6 and TRBJ2-1; 8 bases map to TRBD1. CDR3 length equals 15 residues. V gave up 7 bases and J gave up 3 bases; unmatched junction bases: 8. CDR1 MNHNY and CDR2 SVGAGI come from the germline V gene (reference sequence). The CDR3 loop is CASKTGEGFYNEQFF. The CDR3 bases are TGTGCCAGCAAGACAGGGGAAGGCTTCTACAATGAGCAGTTCTTC.

The chain carries TRBV4-1 and TRBJ2-5, with TRBD1 identical over 7 bases. Trimming removed 2 bases from V and 5 bases from J; junction bases left unmatched: 5. The CDR3 has 14 residues. The V gene's germline CDR1 is MGHRA and CDR2 YSYEKL. CDR3 amino acids: CASSQTGDWETQYF. The DNA for the CDR3 is TGCGCCAGCAGCCAAACAGGGGATTGGGAGACCCAGTACTTC.

The chain joins TRBV5-1 to TRBJ1-1, with 8 bases fitting TRBD1. With 6 bases clipped from V and 2 bases from J, the junction kept 12 bases outside the gene matches. CDR3 size: 16 residues. Germline values: CDR1 SGHRS, CDR2 YFSETQ. CDR3 sequence: CASNLGQGALNTEAFF. CDR3 bases: TGCGCCAGCAATCTGGGGCAGGGGGCGCTTAACACTGAAGCTTTCTTT. Variable domain in full (rest from reference TRBV5-1 and TRBJ1-1): KAGVTQTPRYLIKTRGQQVTLSCSPISGHRSVSWYQQTPGQGLQFLFEYFSETQRNKGNFPGRFSGRQFSNSRSEMNVSTLELGDSALYLCASNLGQGALNTEAFFGQGTRLTVV.

The chain couples TRBV18 to TRBJ2-3; perhaps TRBD2 as D (6 bases). The CDR3 extends over 14 amino acids. Germline V CDR1 and CDR2: KGHSH, LQKENI. Trimming left V 5 bases short and J 2 bases short, with 11 bases between. In DNA form, the CDR3 reads TGTGCCAGCTCAAGAGGAGGGGACACAGATACGCAGTATTTT. It specifies CASSRGGDTDTQYF.

The chain is built from TRBV7-9 and TRBJ2-7; 10 positions agree with TRBD1. The CDR3 contains 16 residues. Germline-derived CDR1 and CDR2 are SEHNR and FQNEAQ (reference sequence). Germline trimming cut 3 bases from V and 3 bases from J; bases unmatched to any gene: 8. The CDR3 bases are TGTGCCAGCAGCTTCCGGCCGGGACAGGGGAGCTACGAGCAGTACTTC. This gives the protein CASSFRPGQGSYEQYF.